This T cell receptor beta chain is from a study of T cells after posttransplantation cyclophosphamide. Regarding the study as a whole: Tissue-infiltrating T cells from skin or gut overlapped little with blood T cells. Donor CD8+ memory clones often dominated recipient blood repertoires at later times. TRB clonality was highly associated with recipient CMV seropositivity and reactivation.

Here immunoSEQ multiplex PCR was the method, and the copy in TCRdb shows in-frame clones only, minus some. The sample includes about 2,300 clones, none of them occurring once. This clone was seen at least ten times. The antigen is not known. Germline loops: CDR1 MNHEY, CDR2 SVGAGI. The CDR3 totals 14 residues. Unmatched junction bases numbered 4, after V lost 1 base and J lost 7 bases. Busulfan-fludarabine conditioning, marrow transplant, and cyclophosphamide on days +3 and +4 were administered. The chain recombines TRBV6-5 with TRBJ1-1, with 9 bases that match TRBD1. The source is a female patient in her 60s who received an allogeneic stem cell transplant from an unrelated donor, was CMV-positive, and had acute GVHD only. A share of the T cells may be of graft donor origin. The material was PBMCs, obtained after an allogeneic stem cell transplant with post-transplant cyclophosphamide. CDR3 loop: CASSYFRTGVEAFF. As DNA, the CDR3 is TGTGCCAGCAGTTACTTCCGGACAGGGGTTGAAGCTTTCTTT.